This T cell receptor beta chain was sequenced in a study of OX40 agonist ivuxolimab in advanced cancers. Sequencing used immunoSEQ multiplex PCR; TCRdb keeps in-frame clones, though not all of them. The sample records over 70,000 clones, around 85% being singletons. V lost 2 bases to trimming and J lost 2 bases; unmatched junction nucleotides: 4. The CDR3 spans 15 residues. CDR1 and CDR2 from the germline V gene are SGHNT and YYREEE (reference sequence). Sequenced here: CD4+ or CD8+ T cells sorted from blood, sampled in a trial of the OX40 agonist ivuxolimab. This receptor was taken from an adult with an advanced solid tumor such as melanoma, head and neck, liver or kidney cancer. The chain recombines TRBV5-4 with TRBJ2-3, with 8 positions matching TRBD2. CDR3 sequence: CASSFGGGSTDTQYF. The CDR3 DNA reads TGTGCCAGCAGCTTCGGGGGGGGCTCCACAGATACGCAGTATTTT.